One and the same sample provided the 15 T cell receptor beta chains below, sequenced in a study of cytomegalovirus exposure and HLA in healthy donors. The PCR was carried out with 60 Vbeta primers and 13 Jbeta primers. The assay was immunoSEQ multiplex PCR, and TCRdb's table has in-frame clones only and misses some. The table records approximately 100,000 clones, 85% of them present only once. The sequenced sample was PBMCs. The receptor source for this set is a man in his forties in good health and CMV-seropositive.

This sequence joins TRBV5-1 and TRBJ2-5; tentative D call: TRBD2 (6 bases). Trimming took off 2 bases at V and 5 bases at J, with 16 bases between the two ends. Germline CDR1 is SGHRS and CDR2 is YFSETQ. The CDR3 spans 15 residues. CDR3 sequence (DNA): TGCGCCAGCAGCTTAGACGTACTAGCATCTGAGACCCAGTACTTC. Protein product: CASSLDVLASETQYF.

This clone has a handful of counts. The chain has TRBV19 and TRBJ1-5; 7 bases align to TRBD1. Germline trimming cut 3 bases from V and 4 bases from J; bases unmatched to any gene: 9. This CDR3 is built from 16 residues. Germline CDR1 is LNHDA and CDR2 is SQIVND (reference sequence). CDR3 DNA sequence: TGTGCCAGTAGTATGGAATCCGGGACAGTGAATCAGCCCCAGCATTTT. Protein sequence: CASSMESGTVNQPQHF.

The chain is built from TRBV12-5 and TRBJ1-6, with 8 bases identical to TRBD1. The germline gives CDR1 LGHNT, CDR2 FRNRAP. With V trimmed by 7 bases and J by 9 bases, 8 bases remained unmatched. This CDR3 is built from 14 residues. Here the CDR3 reads CASALQGAGSPLHF. Written as DNA, the CDR3 is TGTGCTAGTGCCCTCCAGGGGGCTGGTTCACCCCTCCACTTT. The whole variable domain, filled in from reference TRBV12-5 and TRBJ1-6, reads DARVTQTPRHKVTEMGQEVTMRCQPILGHNTVFWYRQTMMQGLELLAYFRNRAPLDDSGMPKDRFSAEMPDATLATLKIQPSEPRDSAVYFCASALQGAGSPLHFGNGTRLTVT.

CDR3 loop: CASTPPRARGTYEQYF. The CDR3, as DNA: TGTGCCAGTACCCCCCCCAGGGCTAGGGGAACCTACGAGCAGTACTTC. The chain has TRBV19 and TRBJ2-5, with D possibly being TRBD1 (5 bases). The DNA end is more similar to TRBJ2-7, so the J call may be wrong. The CDR3 has 16 residues. Germline values: CDR1 LNHDA, CDR2 SQIVND (reference sequence).

The chain recombines TRBV19 with TRBJ2-7; 9 bases agree with TRBD1. This CDR3 comprises 14 residues. CDR1 is LNHDA and CDR2 is SQIVND in the germline V gene (reference sequence). Losses at the gene ends were 6 bases for V and 3 bases for J; bases not matched to a gene: 6. This CDR3 is CASSAGTGIYEQYF. CDR3 DNA sequence: TGTGCCAGTAGCGCCGGGACAGGGATCTACGAGCAGTACTTC.

The V and J genes are TRBV28 and TRBJ1-1; TRBD1 is a possible D gene (5 bases). This CDR3 has 11 residues. Per germline, CDR1 MDHEN and CDR2 SYDVKM. V lost 6 bases, J lost 6 bases, and 8 bases lay in between. For the CDR3, the DNA is TGTGCCAGCAGCGGGGGACCTGAAGCTTTCTTT. Translation: CASSGGPEAFF.

The rearrangement uses TRBV5-1 and TRBJ1-6, with 7 bases matching TRBD1. This CDR3 contains 19 residues. V was pared by 4 bases and J by 0 bases, with 13 bases of the junction left unmatched. Germline assignment: CDR1 SGHRS and CDR2 YFSETQ. CDR3 in DNA: TGCGCCAGCAGCAAGGACAGGCCGAAGGCGAGCTCCTATAATTCACCCCTCCACTTT. Its protein product is CASSKDRPKASSYNSPLHF.

The rearrangement uses TRBV4-1 and TRBJ2-3; 11 bases are a match to TRBD2. The CDR3 consists of 17 residues. Germline assignment: CDR1 MGHRA and CDR2 YSYEKL. V was clipped by 4 bases and J by 4 bases; unmatched bases: 10. The CDR3 nucleotides read TGCGCCAGCAGCCCCAGGGGGCTAGCGGGAGGCGCAGATACGCAGTATTTT. Its translation is CASSPRGLAGGADTQYF.

This chain connects TRBV10-3 to TRBJ2-7; 9 bases are a match to TRBD2. CDR3 size: 13 residues. The V gene's germline CDR1 is ENHRY and CDR2 SYGVKD. Trimming took 4 bases from V and 4 from J; bases not matched to a gene: 2. The CDR3 sequence: CAISATSGYEQYF. CDR3 sequence (DNA): TGTGCCATCAGTGCCACTAGCGGGTACGAGCAGTACTTC.

This sequence joins TRBV11-2 and TRBJ1-3; no definite D call. Trimming took 3 bases from V and 2 from J, leaving 11 bases between them. The CDR3 length is 15 residues. Germline CDR1 SGHAT, CDR2 FQNNGV. CDR3 sequence reads: CASSFNPGTGNTIYF. CDR3 bases: TGTGCCAGCAGCTTCAATCCGGGGACTGGAAACACCATATATTTT.

The chain is built from TRBV16 and TRBJ1-1; D perhaps matches TRBD1 (6 bases). The CDR3 sequence is 13 residues long. The germline gives CDR1 KGHSY, CDR2 FQNENV. The V gene lost 4 bases and the J gene lost 3 bases, with 9 bases spanning the gap. The CDR3 DNA follows: TGTGCCAGCAGCCCCAGACAGGACACTGAAGCTTTCTTT. This gives the protein CASSPRQDTEAFF.

This clone was observed once. The chain combines TRBV11-2 with TRBJ2-7, with TRBD1 matching over 9 bases. From germline, CDR1 is SGHAT and CDR2 FQNNGV. After removal of 5 bases from V and 3 bases from J, the junction contained 11 bases not matched to a gene. The length of the CDR3 is 16 residues. In DNA form, the CDR3 reads TGTGCCAGCAGCGTCTGGGACAGGGCTTTCCACTACGAGCAGTACTTC. Protein: CASSVWDRAFHYEQYF.

This clone was counted only a few times. The chain has TRBV6-5 and TRBJ1-2, with no clear D. There are 15 residues in the CDR3. The ends were cut back, 6 bases at V and 0 bases at J, with 14 bases in the middle. CDR1 MNHEY and CDR2 SVGAGI come from the germline V gene. The CDR3 sequence: CASSSGRTPNYGYTF. The CDR3 nucleotides are TGTGCCAGCAGCTCCGGACGGACTCCTAACTATGGCTACACCTTC.

This clone appeared a single time. The J gene is TRBJ1-1, the V gene TRBV6-5; D not certain. Trimming removed 2 bases from V and 2 bases from J, with 6 bases in between. Germline V gene lookup returns CDR1 MNHEY and CDR2 SVGAGI. CDR3 size: 13 residues. Here the CDR3 DNA reads TGTGCCAGCAGTTACGCACAAAACACTGAAGCTTTCTTT. Translated: CASSYAQNTEAFF.

The chain carries TRBV6-1 and TRBJ2-7, with TRBD1 matching 8 bases. The trim removed 3 bases at V and 3 bases at J, leaving 7 bases unmatched. Per germline, CDR1 MNHNS and CDR2 SASEGT. The CDR3 sequence is 15 residues long. The CDR3 region is CASSDRDRINYEQYF. DNA for the CDR3: TGTGCCAGCAGTGACCGGGACAGGATAAACTACGAGCAGTACTTC.